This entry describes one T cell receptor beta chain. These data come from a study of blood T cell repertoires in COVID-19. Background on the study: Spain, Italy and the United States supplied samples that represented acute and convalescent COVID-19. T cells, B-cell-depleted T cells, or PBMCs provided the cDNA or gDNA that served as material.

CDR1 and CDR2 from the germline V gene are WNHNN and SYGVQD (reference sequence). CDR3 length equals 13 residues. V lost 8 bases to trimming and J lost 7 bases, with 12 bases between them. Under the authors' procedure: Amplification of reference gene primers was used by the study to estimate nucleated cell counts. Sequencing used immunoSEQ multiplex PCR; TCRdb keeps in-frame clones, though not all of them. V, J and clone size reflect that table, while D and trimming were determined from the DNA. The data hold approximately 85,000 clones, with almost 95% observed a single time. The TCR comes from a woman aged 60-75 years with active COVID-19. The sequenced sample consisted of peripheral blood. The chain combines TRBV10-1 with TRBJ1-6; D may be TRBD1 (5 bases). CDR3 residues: CASSREANSPLHF. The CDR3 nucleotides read TGCGCCAGCTCCAGGGAAGCCAATTCACCCCTCCACTTT.